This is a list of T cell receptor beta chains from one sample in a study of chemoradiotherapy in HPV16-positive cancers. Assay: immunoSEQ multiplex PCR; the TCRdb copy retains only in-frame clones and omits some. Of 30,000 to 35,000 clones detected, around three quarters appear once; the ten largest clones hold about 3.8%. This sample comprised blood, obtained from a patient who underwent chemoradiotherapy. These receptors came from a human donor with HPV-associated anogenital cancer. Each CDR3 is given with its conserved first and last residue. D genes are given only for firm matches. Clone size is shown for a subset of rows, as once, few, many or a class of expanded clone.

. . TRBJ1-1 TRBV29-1 CSALRRFAEAFF TGCAGCGCACTTCGAAGGTTCGCTGAAGCTTTCTTT
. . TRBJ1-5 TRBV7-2 CASSLSAGKLSNQPQHF TGTGCCAGCAGCTTATCAGCCGGAAAGCTTAGCAATCAGCCCCAGCATTTT
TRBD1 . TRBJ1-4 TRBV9 CASSAGPPGQGWEKLFF TGTGCCAGCAGCGCAGGTCCACCGGGACAGGGGTGGGAAAAACTGTTTTTT
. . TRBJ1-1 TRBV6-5 CASSYSGGTAEAFF TGTGCCAGCAGTTACTCCGGGGGGACGGCTGAAGCTTTCTTT
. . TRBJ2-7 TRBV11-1 CASSFSTYEQYF TGTGCCAGCAGCTTTTCAACCTACGAGCAGTACTTC
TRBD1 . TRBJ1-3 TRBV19 CASSITGTDGNTIYF TGTGCCAGTAGTATAACTGGGACAGATGGAAACACCATATATTTT
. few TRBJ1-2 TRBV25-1 CASSRGGGYGYTF TGTGCCAGCTCAAGAGGGGGAGGATATGGCTACACCTTC
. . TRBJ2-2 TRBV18 CASSGGQYTGELFF TGTGCCAGCTCAGGAGGGCAGTACACCGGGGAGCTGTTTTTT
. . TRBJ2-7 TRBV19 CASSSRNEQYF TGTGCCAGTAGTTCGCGTAACGAGCAGTACTTC
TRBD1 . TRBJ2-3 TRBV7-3 CASSLTGTGNMDTQYF TGTGCCAGCAGCTTAACTGGGACAGGGAATATGGATACGCAGTATTTT
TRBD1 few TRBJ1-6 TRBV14 CASSQATGGGGSPLHF TGTGCCAGCAGCCAGGCGACAGGGGGTGGTGGTTCACCCCTCCACTTT
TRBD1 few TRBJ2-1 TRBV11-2 CASRPAGTATYNEQFF TGTGCCAGCAGACCCGCCGGGACAGCAACCTACAATGAGCAGTTCTTC
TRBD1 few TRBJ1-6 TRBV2 CASSENRLQGAAPLHF TGTGCCAGCAGTGAAAATAGGCTACAGGGGGCTGCACCCCTCCACTTT
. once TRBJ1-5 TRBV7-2 CASSLAGGGGSNQPQHF TGTGCCAGCAGCTTAGCAGGGGGGGGTGGTAGCAATCAGCCCCAGCATTTT
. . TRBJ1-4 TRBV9 CASSVVGQGNEKLFF TGTGCCAGCAGCGTAGTGGGTCAGGGGAATGAAAAACTGTTTTTT
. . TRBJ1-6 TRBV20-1 CSASPRDLLHF TGCAGTGCTAGCCCCCGGGACCTACTCCACTTT
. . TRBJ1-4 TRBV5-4 CASSSAVQGINEKLFF TGTGCCAGCAGCTCGGCCGTCCAGGGGATCAATGAAAAACTGTTTTTT
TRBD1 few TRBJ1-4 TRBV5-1 CASSLTGTEGEKLFF TGCGCCAGCAGCTTGACCGGGACAGAAGGTGAAAAACTGTTTTTT
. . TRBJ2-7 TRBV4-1 CASSQREASGSYEQYF TGCGCCAGCAGCCAGAGAGAGGCCTCAGGGTCATACGAGCAGTACTTC
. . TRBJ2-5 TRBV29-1 CSVHRGGKTQYF TGCAGCGTACACAGGGGGGGAAAGACCCAGTACTTC
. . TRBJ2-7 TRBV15 CATSRDRSYEQYF TGTGCCACCAGCAGAGATAGGTCCTACGAGCAGTACTTC
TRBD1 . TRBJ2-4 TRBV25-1 CASSPPGQGYIQYF TGTGCCAGCAGCCCGCCGGGACAGGGGTACATTCAGTACTTC
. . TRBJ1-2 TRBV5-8 CASSFQGLGRGYTF TGTGCCAGCAGCTTCCAGGGGTTAGGTCGTGGCTACACCTTC
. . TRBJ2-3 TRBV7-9 CASSLHTPSTDTQYF TGTGCCAGCAGCTTACACACCCCTAGCACAGATACGCAGTATTTT
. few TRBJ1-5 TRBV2 CASSEHGEHQPQHF TGTGCCAGCAGTGAGCACGGGGAACATCAGCCCCAGCATTTT
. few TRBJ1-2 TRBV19 CASSQSTNGYTF TGTGCCAGTAGCCAGAGTACGAATGGCTACACCTTC
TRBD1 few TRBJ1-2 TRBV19 CASSIATGTGVFWNGYTF TGTGCCAGTAGTATAGCCACCGGGACAGGGGTATTCTGGAATGGCTACACCTTC
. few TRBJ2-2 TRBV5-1 CASSLVGTSTDTGELFF TGCGCCAGCAGCTTGGTGGGGACTTCTACGGACACCGGGGAGCTGTTTTTT
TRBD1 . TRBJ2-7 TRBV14 CASSPKDRARDEQYF TGTGCCAGCAGCCCTAAGGACAGGGCTAGAGACGAGCAGTACTTC
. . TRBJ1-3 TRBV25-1 CASSESHQPIYF TGTGCCAGCAGTGAATCCCACCAGCCCATATATTTT
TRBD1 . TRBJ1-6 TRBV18 CASSLLGTGNSPLHF TGTGCCAGCTCACTACTAGGGACAGGGAATTCACCCCTCCACTTT
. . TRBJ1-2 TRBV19 CACRLNGVAYGYTF TGTGCCTGCCGGCTGAACGGGGTGGCCTATGGCTACACCTTC
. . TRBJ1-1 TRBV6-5 CASSYLASGAAAFF TGTGCCAGCAGTTACCTAGCAAGTGGGGCCGCAGCTTTCTTT
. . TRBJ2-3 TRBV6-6 CASSYFPGARSDTQYF TGTGCCAGCAGTTACTTTCCAGGGGCTAGGTCAGATACGCAGTATTTT
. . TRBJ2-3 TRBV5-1 CASSRGSGGTDTQYF TGCGCCAGCAGCAGGGGTTCAGGGGGCACAGATACGCAGTATTTT
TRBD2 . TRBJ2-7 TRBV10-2 CASILAGGSSYEQYF TGCGCCAGCATTTTAGCGGGGGGGTCCTCCTACGAGCAGTACTTC
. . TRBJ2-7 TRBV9 CASNESLREYEQYF TGTGCCAGCAACGAATCCCTTAGGGAATACGAGCAGTACTTC
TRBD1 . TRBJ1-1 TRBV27 CASSLYETGANGAEAFF TGTGCCAGCAGTTTATACGAAACAGGGGCGAACGGCGCTGAAGCTTTCTTT
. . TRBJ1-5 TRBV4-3 CASSLEEGSNQPQHF TGCGCCAGCAGCCTAGAGGAGGGTAGCAATCAGCCCCAGCATTTT
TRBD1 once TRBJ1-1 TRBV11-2 CASNRQGFTEAFF TGTGCCAGCAACCGACAGGGTTTCACTGAAGCTTTCTTT
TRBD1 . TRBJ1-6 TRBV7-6 CASSLSVRGQNSPLHF TGTGCCAGCAGCTTATCGGTTAGGGGGCAGAATTCACCCCTCCACTTT
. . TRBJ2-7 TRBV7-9 CASSLSDPLLEQYF TGTGCCAGCAGCTTAAGCGATCCTCTACTCGAGCAGTACTTC
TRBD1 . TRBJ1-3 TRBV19 CASSQRQGAGNTIYF TGTGCCAGTAGTCAACGACAGGGGGCCGGAAACACCATATATTTT
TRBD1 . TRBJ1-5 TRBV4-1 CASSQVAGGQPQHF TGCGCCAGCAGCCAAGTGGCAGGGGGGCAGCCCCAGCATTTT
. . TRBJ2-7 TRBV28 CASLPGSGGTYEQYF TGTGCCAGCCTCCCTGGGTCAGGGGGGACCTACGAGCAGTACTTC
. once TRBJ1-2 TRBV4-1 CASREGTIGYGYTF TGCGCCAGCAGGGAGGGGACGATCGGCTATGGCTACACCTTC
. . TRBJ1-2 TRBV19 CASRPSGANYGYTF TGTGCCAGTCGCCCCTCAGGGGCCAACTATGGCTACACCTTC
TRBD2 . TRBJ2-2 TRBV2 CASSSGLATSTGELFF TGTGCCAGCAGCTCGGGACTAGCCACTTCAACCGGGGAGCTGTTTTTT
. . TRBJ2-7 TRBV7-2 CASSLFPSGNSEQYF TGTGCCAGCAGCCTCTTTCCATCTGGAAACAGCGAGCAGTACTTC
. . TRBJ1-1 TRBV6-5 CASSYSIAGTEAFF TGTGCCAGCAGTTACTCGATCGCGGGCACTGAAGCTTTCTTT
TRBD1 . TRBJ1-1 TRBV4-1 CASSPMGQLNTEAFF TGCGCCAGCAGCCCAATGGGACAGCTTAACACTGAAGCTTTCTTT